The T cell receptor beta chain under discussion was sequenced for a study of blood T cell repertoires in COVID-19. Study background: Samples representing acute and convalescent COVID-19 were sourced from the United States, Italy and Spain. Sample material is recorded as cDNA or gDNA derived from T cells, B-cell-depleted T cells, or PBMCs.

Per the germline V gene, CDR1 is KGHSH and CDR2 is LQKENI. CDR3 length: 18 residues. Trimming removed 2 bases from V and 6 bases from J; junction bases left unmatched: 19. This clone occurred once. Original methodology: By means of reference gene primer amplification, nucleated cell counts were estimated. The protocol was immunoSEQ multiplex PCR, while the TCRdb copy is restricted to in-frame clones and leaves out a portion. The V and J calls and clone size come from that table; D and trimming were worked out from the DNA. Of under 200,000 clones listed, 70% to 90% are singletons. The receptor was isolated from a man between 40 and 49 years old who had recovered from COVID-19. The rearrangement links TRBV18 to TRBJ2-7, with 7 bases identical to TRBD2. Sequenced sample: peripheral blood. The CDR3 DNA sequence: TGTGCCAGCTCACCATCACGGGCTCCCGGCGGGAGCATTGGCGAGCAGTACTTC. This codes for CASSPSRAPGGSIGEQYF.